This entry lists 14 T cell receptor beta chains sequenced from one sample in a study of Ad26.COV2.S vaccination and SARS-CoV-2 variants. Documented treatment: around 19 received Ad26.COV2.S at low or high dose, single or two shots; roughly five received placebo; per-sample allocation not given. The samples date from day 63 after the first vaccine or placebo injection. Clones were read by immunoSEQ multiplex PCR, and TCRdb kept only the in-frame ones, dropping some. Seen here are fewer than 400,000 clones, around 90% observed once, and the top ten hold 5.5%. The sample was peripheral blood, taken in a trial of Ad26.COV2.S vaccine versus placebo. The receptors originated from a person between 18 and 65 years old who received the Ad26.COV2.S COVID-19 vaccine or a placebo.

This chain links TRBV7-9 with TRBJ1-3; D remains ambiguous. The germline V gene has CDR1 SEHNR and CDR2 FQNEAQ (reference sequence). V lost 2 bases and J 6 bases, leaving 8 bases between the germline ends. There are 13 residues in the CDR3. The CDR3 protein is CASSLRRVNTIYF. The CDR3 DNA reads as TGTGCCAGCAGCTTAAGACGGGTAAACACCATATATTTT.

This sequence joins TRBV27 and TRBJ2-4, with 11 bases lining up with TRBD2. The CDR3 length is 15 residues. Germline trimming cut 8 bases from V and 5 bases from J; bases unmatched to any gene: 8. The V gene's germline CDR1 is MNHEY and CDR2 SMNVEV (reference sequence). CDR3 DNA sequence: TGTGCCAGCTGGGGACTAGCGGAGTTCCAAAACATTCAGTACTTC. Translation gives CASWGLAEFQNIQYF.

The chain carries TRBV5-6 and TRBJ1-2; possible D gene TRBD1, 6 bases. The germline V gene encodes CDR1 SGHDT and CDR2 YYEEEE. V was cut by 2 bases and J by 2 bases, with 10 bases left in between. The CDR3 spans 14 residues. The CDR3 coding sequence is TGTGCCAGCAGCTTTTTCAGGGGAAACTATGGCTACACCTTC. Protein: CASSFFRGNYGYTF.

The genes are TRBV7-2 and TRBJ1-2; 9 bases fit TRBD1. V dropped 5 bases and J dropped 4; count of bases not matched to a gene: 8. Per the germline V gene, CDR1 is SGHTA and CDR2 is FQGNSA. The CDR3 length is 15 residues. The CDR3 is CASSLRQGDVYGYTF. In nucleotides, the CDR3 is TGTGCCAGCAGCCTCCGACAGGGGGACGTCTATGGCTACACCTTC.

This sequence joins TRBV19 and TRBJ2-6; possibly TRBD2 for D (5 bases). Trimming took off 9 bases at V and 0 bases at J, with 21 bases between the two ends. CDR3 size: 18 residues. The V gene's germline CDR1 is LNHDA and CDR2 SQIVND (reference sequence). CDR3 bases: TGTGCCAGCCTTGGTTGGACTGATGACTACTCTGGGGCCAACGTCCTGACTTTC. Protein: CASLGWTDDYSGANVLTF.

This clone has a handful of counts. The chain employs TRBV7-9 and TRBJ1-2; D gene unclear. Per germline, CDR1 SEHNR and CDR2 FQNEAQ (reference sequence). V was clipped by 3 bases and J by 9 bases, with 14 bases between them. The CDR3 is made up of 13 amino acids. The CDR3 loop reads CASSLDSVISYTF. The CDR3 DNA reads TGTGCCAGCAGCTTGGATTCGGTTATAAGCTACACCTTC.

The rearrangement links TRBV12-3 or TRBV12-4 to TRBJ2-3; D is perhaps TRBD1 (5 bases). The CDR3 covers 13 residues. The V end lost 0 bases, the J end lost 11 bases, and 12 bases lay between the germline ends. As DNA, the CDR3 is TGTGCCAGCAGTTTAGCCGGCGCCCAGGGGCAGTATTTT. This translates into CASSLAGAQGQYF.

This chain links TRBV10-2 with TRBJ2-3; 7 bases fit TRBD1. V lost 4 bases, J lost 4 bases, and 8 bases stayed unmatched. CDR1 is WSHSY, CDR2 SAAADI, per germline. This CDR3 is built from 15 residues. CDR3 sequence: CASSGTGEYADTQYF. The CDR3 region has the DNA TGCGCCAGCAGTGGAACAGGGGAGTACGCAGATACGCAGTATTTT.

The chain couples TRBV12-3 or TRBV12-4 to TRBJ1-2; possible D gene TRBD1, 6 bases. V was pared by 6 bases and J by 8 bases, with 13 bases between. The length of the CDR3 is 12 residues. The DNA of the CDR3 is TGTGCCAGCAGCACCGGGGGCTTAGGCTACACCTTC. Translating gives CASSTGGLGYTF.

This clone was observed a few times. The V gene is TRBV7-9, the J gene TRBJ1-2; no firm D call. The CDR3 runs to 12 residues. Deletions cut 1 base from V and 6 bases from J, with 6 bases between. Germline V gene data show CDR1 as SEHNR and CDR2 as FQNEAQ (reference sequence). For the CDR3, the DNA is TGTGCCAGCAGCTTAGATGGACATGGCTACACCTTC. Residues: CASSLDGHGYTF.

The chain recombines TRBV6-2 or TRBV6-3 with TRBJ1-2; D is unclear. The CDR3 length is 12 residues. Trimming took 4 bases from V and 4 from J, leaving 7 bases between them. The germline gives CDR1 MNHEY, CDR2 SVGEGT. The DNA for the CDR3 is TGTGCCAGCAGTTCCAGCCTCTATGGCTACACCTTC. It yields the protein CASSSSLYGYTF.

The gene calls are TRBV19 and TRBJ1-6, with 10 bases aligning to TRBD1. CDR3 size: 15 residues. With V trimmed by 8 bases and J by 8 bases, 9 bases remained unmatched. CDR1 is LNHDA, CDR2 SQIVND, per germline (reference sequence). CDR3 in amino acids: CASQTGGRLDSPLHF. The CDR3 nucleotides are TGTGCCAGTCAGACAGGGGGCCGCCTGGATTCACCCCTCCACTTT.

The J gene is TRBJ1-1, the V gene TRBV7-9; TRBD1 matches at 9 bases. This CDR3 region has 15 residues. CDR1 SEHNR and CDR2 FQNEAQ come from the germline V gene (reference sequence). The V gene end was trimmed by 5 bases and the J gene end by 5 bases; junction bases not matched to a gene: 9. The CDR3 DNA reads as TGTGCCAGCAGCCTGGGACAGGGACTGGAGACTGAAGCTTTCTTT. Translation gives CASSLGQGLETEAFF. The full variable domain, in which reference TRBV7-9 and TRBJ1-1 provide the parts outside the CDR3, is DTGVSQNPRHKITKRGQNVTFRCDPISEHNRLYWYRQTLGQGPEFLTYFQNEAQLEKSRLLSDRFSAERPKGSFSTLEIQRTEQGDSAMYLCASSLGQGLETEAFFGQGTRLTVV.

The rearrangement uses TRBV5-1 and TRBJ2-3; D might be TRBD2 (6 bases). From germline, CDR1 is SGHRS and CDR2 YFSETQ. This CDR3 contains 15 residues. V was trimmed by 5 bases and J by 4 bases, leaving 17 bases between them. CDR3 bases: TGCGCCAGCAGTTTTACTTGGGGGGTCGCAGATACGCAGTATTTT. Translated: CASSFTWGVADTQYF.